The T cell receptor beta chain under discussion was sequenced for a study of control samples from healthy donors and cancer patients. This clone was observed once. Germline V gene sequence: CDR1 MNHEY, CDR2 SVGAGI. This CDR3 has 15 residues. J gave up 4 bases and V 2 bases, and 5 bases lay outside the gene matches. Method: immunoSEQ multiplex PCR; TCRdb's copy keeps in-frame clones and lacks some. The top ten hold around 1.5% of the sample, which has around 200,000 clones, 91% seen once. The material sequenced was blood. V gene TRBV6-5 combines with J gene TRBJ1-3; 7 nucleotides line up with TRBD1. This clonotype originated in a woman aged 25 to 39 in good health. The CDR3 DNA follows: TGTGCCAGCAGTTACGGGAGGGGGCAGGGAAACACCATATATTTT. It yields the protein CASSYGRGQGNTIYF.